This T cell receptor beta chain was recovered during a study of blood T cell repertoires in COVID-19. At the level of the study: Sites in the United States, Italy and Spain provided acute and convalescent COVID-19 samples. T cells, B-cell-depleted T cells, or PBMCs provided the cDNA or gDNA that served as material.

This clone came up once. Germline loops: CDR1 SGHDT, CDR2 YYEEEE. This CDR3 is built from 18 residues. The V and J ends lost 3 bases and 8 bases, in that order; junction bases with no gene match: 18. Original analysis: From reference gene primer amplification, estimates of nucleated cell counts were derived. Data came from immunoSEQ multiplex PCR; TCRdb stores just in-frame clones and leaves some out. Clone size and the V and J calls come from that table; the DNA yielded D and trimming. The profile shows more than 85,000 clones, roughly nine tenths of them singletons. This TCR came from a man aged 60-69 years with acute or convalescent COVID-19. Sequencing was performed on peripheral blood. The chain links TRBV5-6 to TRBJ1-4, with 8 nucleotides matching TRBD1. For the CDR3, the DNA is TGTGCCAGCAGCTCCCGGACAGGGATACATGCAACTGAAGAAAAACTGTTTTTT. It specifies CASSSRTGIHATEEKLFF.